The 10 T cell receptor beta chains in this list originate from one sample, sequenced in a study of cytomegalovirus exposure and HLA in healthy donors. The PCR ran on 60 Vbeta and 13 Jbeta primers. Produced via immunoSEQ multiplex PCR; TCRdb's table is partial and in-frame only. In the table there are 100,000 to 150,000 clones, over 70% of which are singletons. Sequencing was carried out using PBMCs. All receptors derive from a middle-aged woman in good health and CMV-seronegative.

The chain has TRBV19 and TRBJ1-3, with 9 positions matching TRBD1. The trim removed 10 bases at V and 1 base at J, leaving 5 bases unmatched. Germline V gives CDR1 LNHDA, CDR2 SQIVND (reference sequence). The CDR3 extends over 14 amino acids. The DNA of the CDR3 is TGTGCCACCGGGACAGGGTTATCTGGAAACACCATATATTTT. Protein product: CATGTGLSGNTIYF.

This clone turned up a few times. V gene TRBV19 combines with J gene TRBJ2-1; 12 bases map to TRBD2. V dropped 1 base and J dropped 1; count of bases not matched to a gene: 5. The CDR3 contains 18 residues. The germline CDR1 and CDR2 sequences are LNHDA and SQIVND (reference sequence). The CDR3 DNA is TGTGCCAGTAGTATAGCGTCGACTAGCGGGAGTTCCTACAATGAGCAGTTCTTC. The encoded protein is CASSIASTSGSSYNEQFF.

This chain joins TRBV30 and TRBJ1-2; D is undetermined. In germline, CDR1 is GTSNPN, CDR2 SVGIG (reference sequence). The CDR3 consists of 11 residues. V dropped 3 bases and J dropped 1 base, with 3 bases sitting between them. Here the CDR3 DNA reads TGTGCCTGGAGGCGTAACTATGGCTACACCTTC. Amino acid sequence: CAWRRNYGYTF.

The chain employs TRBV5-1 and TRBJ1-2; unclear D gene. V was shortened by 4 bases and J by 4 bases, with 11 bases between the two germline ends. This CDR3 is 13 amino acids long. CDR1 is SGHRS, CDR2 YFSETQ, per germline. The DNA of the CDR3 is TGCGCCAGCAGCCCCCTCGAGGGCTATGGCTACACCTTC. Its protein is CASSPLEGYGYTF.

The CDR3 loop is CASKLSSGYTGELFF. CDR3 coding DNA: TGTGCCAGCAAGCTGTCTAGCGGTTACACCGGGGAGCTGTTTTTT. The J gene is TRBJ2-2, the V gene TRBV2, with TRBD2 identical over 7 bases. V shed 7 bases, J shed 3 bases, and the junction held 8 bases outside the gene matches. CDR1 and CDR2 from the germline V gene are SNHLY and FYNNEI. The CDR3 extends over 15 amino acids.

The V gene is TRBV28, the J gene TRBJ2-1; D remains unclear. The CDR3 loop spans 13 amino acids. Germline-derived CDR1 and CDR2 are MDHEN and SYDVKM. Trimming stripped 2 bases from V and 8 bases from J, with 10 bases between. CDR3 DNA: TGTGCCAGCAGTTTACCCGAGGCTTATGAGCAGTTCTTC. It specifies CASSLPEAYEQFF.

This clone appeared once. The V and J genes are TRBV28 and TRBJ1-1, with TRBD1 identical over 11 bases. CDR1 is MDHEN and CDR2 is SYDVKM in the germline V gene. Trimming removed 6 bases from V and 8 bases from J; junction bases left unmatched: 11. CDR3 length: 15 amino acids. This CDR3 is CASSTSGQGDLEAFF. Here the CDR3 DNA reads TGTGCCAGCAGCACCTCGGGACAGGGGGATTTGGAAGCTTTCTTT.

The chain is built from TRBV5-4 and TRBJ2-1, with D perhaps matching TRBD2 (6 bases). The CDR3 totals 14 residues. The germline gives CDR1 SGHNT, CDR2 YYREEE (reference sequence). Between the trimmed V and J ends, which lost 2 bases and 5 bases, there was a span of 11 bases. CDR3 bases: TGTGCCAGCAGCTTTGAACTAGCCCACAATGAGCAGTTCTTC. Protein sequence: CASSFELAHNEQFF.

The rearrangement joins TRBV7-2 to TRBJ2-3; TRBD2 aligns across 7 bases. CDR1 is SGHTA, CDR2 FQGNSA, per germline. This CDR3 is 15 amino acids long. V was pared by 3 bases and J by 2 bases, with 5 bases of the junction left unmatched. CDR3 bases: TGTGCCAGCAGCTTCGGGACTACTTACACAGATACGCAGTATTTT. Translating it yields CASSFGTTYTDTQYF.

J is TRBJ1-5 and V is TRBV30; a weak D match, TRBD1 (6 bases). Trimming removed 2 bases at V and 4 bases at J, with 9 bases between. Germline values: CDR1 GTSNPN, CDR2 SVGIG (reference sequence). This CDR3 region has 13 residues. CDR3 amino acids: CAWSTTGNQPQHF. The CDR3 DNA reads as TGTGCCTGGAGTACCACAGGGAATCAGCCCCAGCATTTT.